A single sample gave rise to the 6 T cell receptor beta chains below, sequenced in a study of blood T cell repertoires in COVID-19. TCRdb keeps only in-frame clones here, not all; method: immunoSEQ multiplex PCR. The data contain under 60,000 clones, over 80% of them singletons. The sequencing sample was made of peripheral blood. These receptors originate from a human donor in a cohort sampled during active COVID-19.

V and J are TRBV6-5 and TRBJ1-4; 7 bases map to TRBD1. The CDR3 spans 14 residues. CDR1 MNHEY and CDR2 SVGAGI come from the germline V gene. V was clipped by 4 bases and J by 2 bases; unmatched bases: 1. DNA of the CDR3: TGTGCCAGCAGTTCAGGGGGGACTAATGAAAAACTGTTTTTT. Translated: CASSSGGTNEKLFF.

The rearrangement links TRBV18 to TRBJ1-6, with D possibly TRBD1 on 5 matching bases. Germline V gene data show CDR1 as KGHSH and CDR2 as LQKENI. Trimming removed 4 bases at V and 0 bases at J, with 16 bases between. The CDR3 loop spans 18 amino acids. The CDR3, as DNA: TGTGCCAGCTCACAAAAATCAGGGCAGAGCTCCTATAATTCACCCCTCCACTTT. This translates into CASSQKSGQSSYNSPLHF.

This chain connects TRBV18 to TRBJ1-1; 8 nucleotides align to TRBD1. This CDR3 is built from 15 residues. Germline CDR1 reads KGHSH; CDR2 reads LQKENI. Trimming at V came to 6 bases and at J to 3 bases, leaving 9 bases not matched to a gene. The CDR3 DNA reads as TGTGCCAGCTCGTCCGGACAGGGCTTGGACACTGAAGCTTTCTTT. Protein product: CASSSGQGLDTEAFF.

The V call is TRBV7-2, the J call TRBJ1-6; TRBD1 matches 9 bases. This CDR3 region has 16 residues. CDR1 and CDR2 from the germline V gene are SGHTA and FQGNSA. Losses at the gene ends were 2 bases for V and 10 bases for J; bases not matched to a gene: 9. The CDR3 DNA is TGTGCCAGCAGCTTATCCGGGACAGGGCCATTCTCACCCCTCCACTTT. The encoded protein is CASSLSGTGPFSPLHF.

The chain uses TRBV11-2 and TRBJ1-1; TRBD1 aligns across 11 bases. Trimming removed 3 bases from V and 8 bases from J; junction bases left unmatched: 2. The CDR3 covers 13 residues. CDR1 SGHAT and CDR2 FQNNGV come from the germline V gene. CDR3 sequence reads: CASSLRTGGEAFF. DNA of the CDR3: TGTGCCAGCAGCTTGCGGACAGGGGGCGAAGCTTTCTTT.

J is TRBJ1-2 and V is TRBV9; D unclear. The germline V and J ends were trimmed by 3 bases and 3 bases, with 9 bases remaining between them. The CDR3 covers 13 residues. Germline CDR1 is SGDLS and CDR2 is YYNGEE. This chain's CDR3 is CASSAGWDYGYTF. CDR3 DNA: TGTGCCAGCAGCGCCGGGTGGGACTATGGCTACACCTTC.